The rows below give T cell receptor beta chains drawn from one sample of a study of T cell changes during pregnancy in multiple sclerosis. Assay used: immunoSEQ multiplex PCR; TCRdb lists only in-frame clones, some missing. The sample includes over 55,000 clones, about nine tenths of them seen just once. Sample: peripheral blood, taken in the first trimester of pregnancy. The receptors were gathered from a female donor with multiple sclerosis, enrolled in a pregnancy study. Each CDR3 is given with its conserved first and last residue. D genes are given only for firm matches. Rows may omit the clone size; those that give it use once, few, many or a size class.

V gene	clone size	D gene	J gene	CDR3 DNA	CDR3 protein
TRBV5-4	-	TRBD1	TRBJ1-2	TGTGCCAGCAGCTTGGAGAACAGGGGGGATGGCTACACCTTC	CASSLENRGDGYTF
TRBV25-1	-	-	TRBJ1-5	TGTGCCAGCAGTGAACCGGGGGATGGGGATCAGCCCCAGCATTTT	CASSEPGDGDQPQHF
TRBV14	-	TRBD1	TRBJ1-2	TGTGCCAGCAGCCCTTGGACAGGGGGGTATGGCTACACCTTC	CASSPWTGGYGYTF
TRBV6-5	-	-	TRBJ1-5	TGTGCCAGCAGTCCGGGAGGAAATCAGCCCCAGCATTTT	CASSPGGNQPQHF
TRBV4-3	-	-	TRBJ2-5	TGCGCCAGCAGCCAAGAGGCCCCAGGGCCGAGGCCGTCAGAGACCCAGTACTTC	CASSQEAPGPRPSETQYF
TRBV2	-	-	TRBJ1-1	TGTGCCAGCAGTGTCACCAGGGGGAACACTGAAGCTTTCTTT	CASSVTRGNTEAFF
TRBV9	-	TRBD1	TRBJ2-7	TGTGCCAGCAGCGTAGCCAGGGACAGGGGCTACGAGCAGTACTTC	CASSVARDRGYEQYF
TRBV6-1	few	TRBD1	TRBJ2-7	TGTGCTGGGGAACCCGGGACAGGGGAAAGCGAGCAGTACTTC	CAGEPGTGESEQYF
TRBV30	-	-	TRBJ2-7	TGTGCCTGGAGTGGACCCACGCGGCAGGGCGTCCCGACCTACGAGCAGTACTTC	CAWSGPTRQGVPTYEQYF
TRBV7-8	-	TRBD1	TRBJ2-7	TGTGCCAGCAGCGACAGGGAGTACGAGCAGTACTTC	CASSDREYEQYF
TRBV5-4	-	TRBD1	TRBJ1-3	TGTGCCAGCAGCCTGAGACAGGGAGAAAACACCATATATTTT	CASSLRQGENTIYF
TRBV15	-	TRBD1	TRBJ2-5	TGTGCCACCAGCAGAGAGGGGACAGCAACGTCGGAGACCCAGTACTTC	CATSREGTATSETQYF
TRBV4-1	-	-	TRBJ1-6	TGCGCCAGCAGCCAAGATGTGGGGACACCCTTATCACCCCTCCACTTT	CASSQDVGTPLSPLHF
TRBV4-2	-	TRBD2	TRBJ2-5	TGTGCCAGCAGCCAAGATGGGCGGGGGGAAGAGACCCAGTACTTC	CASSQDGRGEETQYF